The 16 T cell receptor beta chains below come from one sample, sequenced in a study of T-cell memory formation after mild COVID-19. TCRdb redid the calling of the 5' RACE reads with MiXCR, one entry per CDR3 protein. The table has about 140,000 distinct CDR3 sequences, 15% to 20% seen once; the top ten hold around 2.4%. Sequenced sample: PBMCs or a T cell subset sorted from them (not recorded which). Source of these receptors: an adult woman who had mild COVID-19 (a few samples of this study predate the infection). Cell type and time point are not known.

The chain joins TRBV5-1 to TRBJ1-2; TRBD1 is a possible D gene (5 bases). The V and J ends lost 4 bases and 2 bases respectively, with 12 bases between them. Per the germline V gene, CDR1 is SGHRS and CDR2 is YFSETQ. The CDR3 sequence is 14 residues long. The CDR3 coding sequence is TGCGCCAGCAGCCCCCCGACAGCGAACTATGGCTACACCTTC. It is translated as CASSPPTANYGYTF.

This clonotype showed up just a few times. J is TRBJ2-1 and V is TRBV12-3 or TRBV12-4, with no clear D. CDR3 length: 14 amino acids. V was clipped by 0 bases and J by 8 bases, with 11 bases between them. In nucleotides, the CDR3 is TGTGCCAGCAGTTTAGCGGGAAAGGCTTATGAGCAGTTCTTC. It translates to CASSLAGKAYEQFF.

The chain has TRBV29-1 and TRBJ2-6; D remains unclear. The CDR3 is 13 residues long. Germline V gene sequence: CDR1 SQVTM, CDR2 ANQGSEA. Between the trimmed V and J ends, which lost 4 bases and 0 bases, there was a span of 4 bases. CDR3 residues: CSVGNSGANVLTF. In nucleotides, the CDR3 is TGCAGCGTTGGGAACTCTGGGGCCAACGTCCTGACTTTC.

Only a few counts were recorded for this clonotype. The rearrangement joins TRBV20-1 to TRBJ2-3; 8 bases agree with TRBD2. Germline assignment: CDR1 DFQATT and CDR2 SNEGSKA (reference sequence). J was trimmed by 0 bases and V by 3 bases; bases with no gene match: 2. The CDR3 length is 14 residues. The CDR3 sequence is CSARREASTDTQYF. The CDR3, as DNA: TGCAGTGCTAGGCGGGAGGCGAGCACAGATACGCAGTATTTT.

This clonotype was counted between two and nine times. The chain has TRBV20-1 and TRBJ1-1; possibly TRBD1 for D (5 bases). This CDR3 comprises 12 residues. V lost 8 bases and J 2 bases, leaving 12 bases between the germline ends. Germline CDR1 is DFQATT and CDR2 is SNEGSKA (reference sequence). CDR3 in amino acids: CSIGQGNTEAFF. The DNA of the CDR3 is TGCAGTATAGGGCAGGGAAACACTGAAGCTTTCTTT.

This clonotype has just a few counts. A read error may account for a junction end that differs from germline. V is TRBV4-1 and J is TRBJ2-7, with D maybe TRBD2 (6 bases). Per germline, CDR1 MGHRA and CDR2 YSYEKL. CDR3 length: 11 amino acids. CDR3 region: CASSQETSLNF. The CDR3 nucleotides are TGCGCCAGCAGCCAAGAAACTAGCTTGAACTTC.

This clonotype was found a few times. The V and J genes are TRBV7-2 and TRBJ1-1; 9 bases agree with TRBD1. The CDR3 is 16 residues long. The V segment lost 4 bases and the J segment 4 bases; nucleotides outside the gene matches: 10. Germline V gene data show CDR1 as SGHTA and CDR2 as FQGNSA. The CDR3 region has the DNA TGTGCCAGCAGCTCCCAACAGGGGGCGAAGGGCACTGAAGCTTTCTTT. Its protein is CASSSQQGAKGTEAFF.

V gene TRBV2 combines with J gene TRBJ2-1; D call uncertain. Trimming removed 4 bases at V and 10 bases at J, with 11 bases between. Germline CDR1 SNHLY, CDR2 FYNNEI. The CDR3 sequence is 12 residues long. For the CDR3, the DNA is TGTGCCAGCAGTGGTGCCCCCTCGGAGCAGTTCTTC. The encoded protein is CASSGAPSEQFF.

The chain joins TRBV18 to TRBJ2-5, with 12 bases aligning to TRBD1. Losses at the gene ends were 5 bases for V and 4 bases for J; bases not matched to a gene: 8. This CDR3 comprises 16 residues. From germline, CDR1 is KGHSH and CDR2 LQKENI. The CDR3 nucleotides are TGTGCCAGCTCAGCCACCGGGACAGGGGGCGGAGAGACCCAGTACTTC. This gives the protein CASSATGTGGGETQYF.

The chain links TRBV5-1 to TRBJ2-5, with D hard to call. The germline V gene encodes CDR1 SGHRS and CDR2 YFSETQ. The CDR3 has 15 amino acids. V was trimmed by 3 bases and J by 3 bases, leaving 15 bases between them. The chain's CDR3 is CASSSSTGKEETQYF. The CDR3 DNA sequence: TGCGCCAGCAGCTCCAGTACGGGCAAGGAAGAGACCCAGTACTTC.

This clonotype was seen many times. CDR3 region: CASSFYRSDTQYF. The DNA for the CDR3 is TGTGCCAGCAGTTTTTACCGATCCGATACGCAGTATTTT. This chain connects TRBV6-5 to TRBJ2-3; D gene ambiguous. The CDR3 has 13 amino acids. Trimming removed 4 bases at V and 6 bases at J, with 11 bases between. Germline assignment: CDR1 MNHEY and CDR2 SVGAGI.

The chain carries TRBV5-1 and TRBJ1-1, with D possibly TRBD1 on 5 matching bases. This CDR3 is built from 16 residues. Germline V CDR1 and CDR2: SGHRS, YFSETQ. The germline V and J ends were trimmed by 1 base and 1 base, with 14 bases remaining between them. The CDR3 DNA reads TGCGCCAGCAGCTTGTCGGCAGGGTTGGCGAACACTGAAGCTTTCTTT. Protein sequence: CASSLSAGLANTEAFF.

The V gene is TRBV3-1, the J gene TRBJ2-7, with 10 bases aligning to TRBD1. J was trimmed by 2 bases and V by 4 bases; bases with no gene match: 5. CDR3 length: 15 residues. Germline V gene sequence: CDR1 LGHDT, CDR2 YNNKEL (reference sequence). The CDR3 sequence is CASSPRDRGTYEQYF. The CDR3 region has the DNA TGTGCCAGCAGCCCCCGGGACAGGGGAACCTACGAGCAGTACTTC.

The V and J genes are TRBV20-1 and TRBJ2-5, with 9 bases matching TRBD2. V shed 3 bases, J shed 4 bases, and the junction held 6 bases outside the gene matches. The CDR3 spans 14 residues. In germline, CDR1 is DFQATT, CDR2 SNEGSKA (reference sequence). CDR3 in DNA: TGCAGTGCTAGGGTGCGGGAGGGCCGAGAGACCCAGTACTTC. As protein: CSARVREGRETQYF.

This chain links TRBV20-1 with TRBJ1-3; no clear D gene. The V end was cut by 1 base, the J end by 0 bases, with 10 bases between. CDR1 is DFQATT, CDR2 SNEGSKA, per germline (reference sequence). The CDR3 totals 15 residues. CDR3 sequence (DNA): TGCAGTGCTAGAGTGTCAGGTAGCTCTGGAAACACCATATATTTT. Amino acid sequence: CSARVSGSSGNTIYF.

This sequence joins TRBV12-3 or TRBV12-4 and TRBJ1-1; no definite D call. The CDR3 has 14 amino acids. The V end lost 1 base, the J end lost 4 bases, and 10 bases lay between the germline ends. Here the CDR3 DNA reads TGTGCCAGCAGTTTAGACAGTCCTGGCACTGAAGCTTTCTTT. Protein sequence: CASSLDSPGTEAFF.